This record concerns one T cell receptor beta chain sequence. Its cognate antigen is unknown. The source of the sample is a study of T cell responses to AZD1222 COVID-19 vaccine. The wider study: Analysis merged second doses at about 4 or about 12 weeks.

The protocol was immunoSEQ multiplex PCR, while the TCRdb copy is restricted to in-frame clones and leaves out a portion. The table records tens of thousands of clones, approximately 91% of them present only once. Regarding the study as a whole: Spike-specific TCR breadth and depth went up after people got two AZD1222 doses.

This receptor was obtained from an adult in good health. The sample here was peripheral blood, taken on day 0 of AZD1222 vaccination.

The CDR3 here is CASSYGVGDLNTEAFF. CDR3 nucleotide sequence: TGTGCCAGCAGTTACGGTGTGGGGGACCTGAACACTGAAGCTTTCTTT. The chain uses TRBV6-5 and TRBJ1-1; D possibly corresponds to TRBD1 (5 bases). The CDR3 sequence is 16 residues long. V was clipped by 2 bases and J by 0 bases, with 13 bases between them. Germline V CDR1 and CDR2: MNHEY, SVGAGI.